Listed below are T cell receptor beta chains from one sample, sequenced in a study of T-cell memory formation after mild COVID-19. MiXCR, run by TCRdb on the 5' RACE reads, gives a single entry per CDR3 protein. The table has about 610,000 distinct CDR3 sequences, roughly a sixth seen once. Specimen: PBMCs or a T cell subset sorted from them (not recorded which). The receptors derive from an adult woman who had mild COVID-19 (a few samples of this study predate the infection). Cell type and time point are not known. CDR3s include the opening cysteine and the closing phenylalanine or tryptophan. D genes are given only for firm matches. Where a row states a size, it is once, few, many or the class of an expanded clone; other rows omit it.

cdr3_nt cdr3_aa d_call v_call clone_size j_call
TGTGCCAGCAGCTCGACAGGACGCAACGCGGGAGGGCGGGAGACCCAGTACTTC CASSSTGRNAGGRETQYF TRBD2 TRBV7-2 few TRBJ2-5
TGTGCCAGCAGCGTATCCTCTTCCGGGACCGGGGCCAACGTCCTGACTTTC CASSVSSSGTGANVLTF . TRBV9 few TRBJ2-6
TGTGCCATCAGTGAGAAAGCAGGGATGAACACTGAAGCTTTCTTT CAISEKAGMNTEAFF . TRBV10-3 few TRBJ1-1
TGCAGCGTTGACCGGACAGGGGGAGCTTACGAGCAGTACTTC CSVDRTGGAYEQYF TRBD1 TRBV29-1 few TRBJ2-7
TGCAGTGCTAAGGTAGCGGGAGTAAACATTCAGTACTTC CSAKVAGVNIQYF TRBD2 TRBV20-1 few TRBJ2-4
TGTGCCATCTCCCCTGCAGCGGGGGACAATGAGCAGTTCTTC CAISPAAGDNEQFF TRBD2 TRBV10-3 . TRBJ2-1
TGTGCCATCAGCGGGGGCGCGGACTACGAGCAGTACTTC CAISGGADYEQYF . TRBV10-3 . TRBJ2-7
TGTGCCAGTAGTATTAGAGGTCGGCCGGGGCCTACCAACGAGCAGTACTTC CASSIRGRPGPTNEQYF . TRBV19 few TRBJ2-7
TGCAGCGTTTCCGGGACACACTACGAGCAGTACTTC CSVSGTHYEQYF . TRBV29-1 few TRBJ2-7
TGTGCCATCAAGGACGGGATGAATGAAAAACTGTTTTTT CAIKDGMNEKLFF . TRBV6-5 few TRBJ1-4
TGTGCCAGCAGTTCGAGGACAGGGGACACCGGGGAGCTGTTTTTT CASSSRTGDTGELFF TRBD1 TRBV12-3/TRBV12-4 . TRBJ2-2
TGTGCCAGCAGCTCAGTCGATAGCACAGATACGCAGTATTTT CASSSVDSTDTQYF . TRBV7-6 . TRBJ2-3
TGCAGCGCCTGGACAGCCTGGGAATCTGGAAACACCATATATTTT CSAWTAWESGNTIYF . TRBV29-1 few TRBJ1-3
TGTGCCAGCACTAGCGGGAGACCCACCTACGAGCAGTACTTC CASTSGRPTYEQYF TRBD2 TRBV12-3/TRBV12-4 . TRBJ2-7
TGTGCCTGGAGGGCTGGCGGGGGACGGGCCGGGGAGCTGTTTTTT CAWRAGGGRAGELFF TRBD2 TRBV30 few TRBJ2-2
TGTGCCAGCAGTTTTTATCGGACAGAGAGAGATACGCAGTATTTT CASSFYRTERDTQYF . TRBV12-3/TRBV12-4 . TRBJ2-3
TGTGCCAGCTCACCACCAGATCCCGGGTCCTACGAGCAGTACTTC CASSPPDPGSYEQYF . TRBV18 few TRBJ2-7
TGTGCCACCAGCAGAGGTAGCGGGAGACCAGATACGCAGTATTTT CATSRGSGRPDTQYF TRBD2 TRBV15 many TRBJ2-3
TGTGCCAGCAGCTTAGCGGACGTTATCTATGGCTACACCTTC CASSLADVIYGYTF . TRBV7-9 many TRBJ1-2
TGCAGTGCTGGCCGGACTAGCGGGACCATATCTGGCTACGAGCAGTACTTC CSAGRTSGTISGYEQYF TRBD2 TRBV20-1 . TRBJ2-7
TGCAGTGCTCACCCCCTCCTAGCGGGGGACAGCAATGAGCAGTTCTTC CSAHPLLAGDSNEQFF TRBD2 TRBV20-1 few TRBJ2-1
TGTGCCAGCAGCTTAGAGCGGGGGGCGGGGAGCACTGAAGCTTTCTTT CASSLERGAGSTEAFF . TRBV7-9 few TRBJ1-1
TGTGCCAGCAGTCTATCTGGCATAAACTATGGCTACACCTTC CASSLSGINYGYTF . TRBV6-5 . TRBJ1-2
TGTGCCAGCAGCTTAAGGCAGCGGGAGTTTCGCCAAGAGACCCAGTACTTC CASSLRQREFRQETQYF TRBD2 TRBV11-3 . TRBJ2-5
TGTGCCAGCTCACCGGACGGGAACAGAGGGTCCTACGAGCAGTACTTC CASSPDGNRGSYEQYF . TRBV18 . TRBJ2-7
TGTGCCAGCAGCAAATACGAAGGAGGGGGGGCCGGAGAGCAGTTCTTC CASSKYEGGGAGEQFF . TRBV7-3 . TRBJ2-1
TGTGCCAGCAGCTTAGCGGGGACAGGGGATTTAGGTGGCTACACCTTC CASSLAGTGDLGGYTF TRBD1 TRBV7-2 . TRBJ1-2
TGTGCCAGCAGCGTAGAGCAGGGTTCCAATTCACCCCTCCACTTT CASSVEQGSNSPLHF . TRBV9 . TRBJ1-6
TGCAGTGCTGTAACCTTGGGACAGATTTCGCCTGAAGCTTTCTTT CSAVTLGQISPEAFF TRBD1 TRBV20-1 few TRBJ1-1
TGTGCCAGCAGTCCCGACAGGTTCTTCTTATATGGACACACCTTC CASSPDRFFLYGHTF . TRBV12-3/TRBV12-4 . TRBJ1-2
TGTGCCAGCAGCCTGACAGGGAGGGCCCAGCATTTT CASSLTGRAQHF TRBD1 TRBV14 once TRBJ1-5
TGTGCCAGTAAACGGACCGCCTACAATGAGCAGTTCTTC CASKRTAYNEQFF . TRBV5-6 few TRBJ2-1
TGTGCCAGCAGCCAAACACAGGGACAGGACTTCTCTGGGGCCAACGTCCTGACTTTC CASSQTQGQDFSGANVLTF TRBD1 TRBV14 few TRBJ2-6
TGCAGCGTTGAGGGGACGGGGGACTATGGCTACACCTTC CSVEGTGDYGYTF . TRBV29-1 few TRBJ1-2
TGCGCCAGCAGCTTGGGGGCTCAGCATCCAGGGGAAACATATGAGCAGTTCTTC CASSLGAQHPGETYEQFF . TRBV5-1 few TRBJ2-1
TGTGCCAGCAGAAAGGGACACGCGGGAGAGACCCAGTACTTC CASRKGHAGETQYF . TRBV6-1 few TRBJ2-5
TGCGCCAGCAGCTCCACCGGGACAGGGGACGAAAAACTGTTTTTT CASSSTGTGDEKLFF TRBD1 TRBV5-1 few TRBJ1-4
TGTGCCAGCAGTGAATCAGCAGGGGGCTATCAGCCCCAGCATTTT CASSESAGGYQPQHF TRBD1 TRBV6-1 few TRBJ1-5
TGTGCCAGTAGTATCGCGGAGACCACTGAAGCTTTCTTT CASSIAETTEAFF . TRBV19 . TRBJ1-1
TGTGCCAGCAGCCCATTGGGGACAGCCGAACGTAACTATGGCTACACCTTC CASSPLGTAERNYGYTF TRBD1 TRBV27 . TRBJ1-2
TGTGCCAGCAGTTTTACGGCGGGCACAGATACGCAGTATTTT CASSFTAGTDTQYF . TRBV27 . TRBJ2-3
TGCAGTGCTAGAGACCGCCCAGCGCCGGGCCCCTACGAGCAGTACTTC CSARDRPAPGPYEQYF . TRBV20-1 . TRBJ2-7
TGCGCCAGCAGACCAAGGGACAGGTTGAACACTGAAGCTTTCTTT CASRPRDRLNTEAFF TRBD1 TRBV23-1 . TRBJ1-1
TGTGCCAGCAGTTTTTTCAGGGTGAACACTGAAGCTTTCTTT CASSFFRVNTEAFF . TRBV27 few TRBJ1-1
TGTGCCAGCAGGTCGGGTCTAGCGGGAGTAACAGATACGCAGTATTTT CASRSGLAGVTDTQYF TRBD2 TRBV12-3/TRBV12-4 . TRBJ2-3
TGTGCCAGCAGTTACTCCCCCCGGGTGGGGGCAGAAGGGTCCTACGAGCAGTACTTC CASSYSPRVGAEGSYEQYF . TRBV6-5 . TRBJ2-7
TGCAGCGTTGAAGGGGGGACGGCCTGGACTGAAGCTTTCTTT CSVEGGTAWTEAFF . TRBV29-1 few TRBJ1-1
TGTGCCAGCAGTTTTCGACCGTGGGGACAGGGTGGCTTCTGGAACTATGGCTACACCTTC CASSFRPWGQGGFWNYGYTF TRBD1 TRBV12-3/TRBV12-4 few TRBJ1-2